This TCR beta chain was found in a study of cytomegalovirus exposure and HLA in healthy donors. Study-wide findings and caveats: The CMV antigen specificity of a few CMV-associated chains was confirmed through in vitro analysis. Rates of TCR association differed by HLA locus in a later analysis, with DRB1 highest and HLA-C lowest. Earlier results showed most TCR beta V segments being productive about 87% or about 30% of the time.

V was clipped by 2 bases and J by 0 bases; unmatched bases: 11. CDR3 length: 18 residues. CDR1 and CDR2 from the germline V gene are MGHRA and YSYEKL. Amplification used 60 Vbeta primers and 13 Jbeta primers. The protocol was immunoSEQ multiplex PCR, while the TCRdb copy is restricted to in-frame clones and leaves out a portion. The sample lists a few hundred thousand clones, around 89% seen once, with 0.9% to 1.1% in the top ten. As regards this clone: The antigen remains undetermined.

Input material: PBMCs. The receptor was derived from a woman aged 18-29 years in good health and CMV-seronegative. The J gene is TRBJ2-7, the V gene TRBV4-1, with 9 nucleotides matching TRBD2. CDR3 sequence: CASSQRASGVLSSYEQYF. DNA for the CDR3: TGCGCCAGCAGCCAACGTGCTAGCGGGGTCCTAAGCTCCTACGAGCAGTACTTC.